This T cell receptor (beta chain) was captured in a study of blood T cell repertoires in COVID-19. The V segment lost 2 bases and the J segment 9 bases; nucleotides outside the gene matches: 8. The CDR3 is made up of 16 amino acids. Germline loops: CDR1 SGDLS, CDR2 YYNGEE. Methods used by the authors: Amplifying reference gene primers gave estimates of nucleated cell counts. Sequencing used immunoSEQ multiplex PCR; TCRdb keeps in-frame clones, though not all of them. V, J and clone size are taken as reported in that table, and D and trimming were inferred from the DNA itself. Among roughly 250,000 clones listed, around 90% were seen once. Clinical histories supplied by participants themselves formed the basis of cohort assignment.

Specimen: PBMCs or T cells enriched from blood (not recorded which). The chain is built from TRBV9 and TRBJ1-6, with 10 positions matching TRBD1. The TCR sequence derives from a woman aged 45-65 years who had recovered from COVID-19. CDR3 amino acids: CASSVVDRGPSSPLHF. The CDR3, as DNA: TGTGCCAGCAGCGTGGTTGACAGGGGGCCTAGTTCACCCCTCCACTTT.